One sample yielded the 10 T cell receptor beta chains listed below, sequenced in a study of cytomegalovirus exposure and HLA in healthy donors. The PCR used 60 Vbeta and 13 Jbeta primers. Clones were read by immunoSEQ multiplex PCR, and TCRdb kept only the in-frame ones, dropping some. Of some 200,000 clones in the sample, roughly four fifths were seen once. The material sequenced was PBMCs. The receptor source for this set is a woman in her 30s in good health and CMV-seropositive.

V is TRBV5-5 and J is TRBJ1-2, with TRBD1 matching over 8 bases. CDR3 length: 15 amino acids. Germline V gives CDR1 SGHKS, CDR2 YYEKEE (reference sequence). V lost 2 bases, J lost 5 bases, and 8 bases stayed unmatched. CDR3 sequence reads: CASSFTTGGKYGYTF. CDR3 DNA sequence: TGTGCCAGCAGCTTTACTACAGGGGGGAAATATGGCTACACCTTC.

In nucleotides, the CDR3 is TGTGCCAGCAGAAGTGACATCAACACCGGGGAGCTGTTTTTT. This translates into CASRSDINTGELFF. V gene TRBV6-4 combines with J gene TRBJ2-2, with D unresolved. Trimming took 6 bases from V and 2 from J, leaving 10 bases between them. The CDR3 length is 14 residues. Germline CDR1 is MRHNA and CDR2 is SNTAGT.

The chain couples TRBV5-4 to TRBJ2-2; 10 nucleotides match TRBD1. This CDR3 spans 15 amino acids. Germline V CDR1 and CDR2: SGHNT, YYREEE (reference sequence). Trimming cost V 0 bases and J 4 bases; bases outside gene matches: 0. The DNA of the CDR3 is TGTGCCAGCAGCTTGGGGACAGGGGGCACCGGGGAGCTGTTTTTT. Encoded protein: CASSLGTGGTGELFF.

In the case of this clone: The sample contains more than one DNA sequence encoding this CDR3. V and J are TRBV5-1 and TRBJ2-2, with 8 bases identical to TRBD1. The V gene end was trimmed by 4 bases and the J gene end by 1 base; junction bases not matched to a gene: 3. This CDR3 has 15 residues. Looked up from germline, CDR1 is SGHRS and CDR2 is YFSETQ. CDR3 sequence: CASSSGQGNTGELFF. CDR3 in DNA: TGCGCCAGCAGCAGTGGACAGGGGAACACCGGGGAGCTGTTTTTT. Complete variable domain (other parts from reference TRBV5-1 and TRBJ2-2): KAGVTQTPRYLIKTRGQQVTLSCSPISGHRSVSWYQQTPGQGLQFLFEYFSETQRNKGNFPGRFSGRQFSNSRSEMNVSTLELGDSALYLCASSSGQGNTGELFFGEGSRLTVL.

This chain joins TRBV9 and TRBJ2-1; TRBD2 agrees at 16 bases. With V trimmed by 2 bases and J by 0 bases, 2 bases remained unmatched. Germline V CDR1 and CDR2: SGDLS, YYNGEE. The CDR3 extends over 18 amino acids. CDR3 DNA: TGTGCCAGCAGCGTCGGGACTAGCGGGAGGGCCTCCTACAATGAGCAGTTCTTC. Protein product: CASSVGTSGRASYNEQFF.

The chain carries TRBV5-1 and TRBJ2-3, with a possible D match to TRBD1 (7 bases). Germline loops: CDR1 SGHRS, CDR2 YFSETQ. The length of the CDR3 is 14 residues. V lost 6 bases and J lost 3, with 14 bases in between. Here the CDR3 reads CASNTAGGTDTQYF. The DNA for the CDR3 is TGCGCCAGCAACACAGCAGGGGGGACAGATACGCAGTATTTT. The whole variable domain, filled in from reference TRBV5-1 and TRBJ2-3, reads KAGVTQTPRYLIKTRGQQVTLSCSPISGHRSVSWYQQTPGQGLQFLFEYFSETQRNKGNFPGRFSGRQFSNSRSEMNVSTLELGDSALYLCASNTAGGTDTQYFGPGTRLTVL.

This chain joins TRBV28 and TRBJ2-5, with a weak D call TRBD2 (6 bases). CDR3 size: 13 residues. Looked up from germline, CDR1 is MDHEN and CDR2 is SYDVKM. V was pared by 3 bases and J by 5 bases, with 10 bases between. CDR3 DNA sequence: TGTGCCAGCAGTTTTGGCGGGGTGGAGACCCAGTACTTC. Translating it yields CASSFGGVETQYF.

CDR3 coding DNA: TGCAGCGTTGTAGAGGAGAACTCCTACGAGCAGTACTTC. Amino acids: CSVVEENSYEQYF. This chain joins TRBV29-1 and TRBJ2-7, with D hard to call. Trimming took 4 bases from V and 0 from J, leaving 10 bases between them. The CDR3 runs 13 residues. Germline V gene lookup returns CDR1 SQVTM and CDR2 ANQGSEA.

The sample holds one count of this clone. Additional DNA sequences in this sample encode the identical CDR3. The CDR3 region is CARTGTGVYGYTF. DNA for the CDR3: TGTGCCAGGACCGGGACAGGGGTGTATGGCTACACCTTC. The rearrangement uses TRBV2 and TRBJ1-2; TRBD1 agrees at 10 bases. V was clipped by 9 bases and J by 5 bases; unmatched bases: 6. CDR3 length: 13 residues. The germline CDR1 and CDR2 sequences are SNHLY and FYNNEI.

The chain joins TRBV7-9 to TRBJ2-3, with D possibly TRBD1 on 6 matching bases. V lost 4 bases to trimming and J lost 0 bases, with 11 bases between them. The germline CDR1 and CDR2 sequences are SEHNR and FQNEAQ (reference sequence). The CDR3 runs 15 residues. The CDR3 sequence is CASSSGQLSTDTQYF. The CDR3, as DNA: TGTGCCAGCAGCTCAGGACAGCTAAGCACAGATACGCAGTATTTT.